These 21 T cell receptor beta chains share one sample of origin, sequenced in a study of PD-1 blockade in classical Hodgkin lymphoma. Method: immunoSEQ multiplex PCR; TCRdb's copy keeps in-frame clones and lacks some. The sample shows 130,000 to 150,000 clones, just under 80% of them seen only once. Exposure to brentuximab vedotin varied, and each patient had relapsed following autologous stem cell transplantation. Here the sequenced sample was peripheral blood mononuclear cells (PBMCs), taken before the second cycle of nivolumab. The receptors were gathered from a human donor with classical Hodgkin lymphoma.

This clone was counted a few times. This chain links TRBV18 with TRBJ1-1, with D unresolved. V lost 4 bases and J 8 bases, leaving 8 bases between the germline ends. CDR1 is KGHSH, CDR2 LQKENI, per germline. The CDR3 covers 11 residues. The CDR3 DNA reads TGTGCCAGCTCACTCGAGGGAGAAGCTTTCTTT. Its protein is CASSLEGEAFF.

The rearrangement links TRBV6-5 to TRBJ1-6, with 7 bases lining up with TRBD1. Trimming cost V 2 bases and J 8 bases; bases outside gene matches: 9. This CDR3 contains 16 residues. The germline gives CDR1 MNHEY, CDR2 SVGAGI. The CDR3 spells CASSYSLGQLYSPLHF. For the CDR3, the DNA is TGTGCCAGCAGTTACAGCTTGGGACAGCTTTATTCACCCCTCCACTTT.

This clone is medium-sized by share. The chain couples TRBV25-1 to TRBJ1-3, with no clear D. V was shortened by 5 bases and J by 6 bases, with 11 bases between the two germline ends. Germline CDR1 MGHDK, CDR2 SYGVNS. The CDR3 spans 13 residues. CDR3 bases: TGTGCCAGCAGTCGTACAGAAACAAACACCATATATTTT. It codes for CASSRTETNTIYF.

This clone has a single count. The chain employs TRBV6-6 and TRBJ2-7; no reliable D call. Trimming pared 8 bases from V and 4 bases from J, leaving 21 bases between. CDR3 size: 15 residues. Germline values: CDR1 MNHNY, CDR2 SVGAGI (reference sequence). This chain's CDR3 is CASERAGSGSYEQYF. The CDR3 DNA sequence: TGTGCCAGCGAAAGGGCAGGCTCCGGTAGTTACGAGCAGTACTTC.

The V and J genes are TRBV7-9 and TRBJ2-7, with D possibly TRBD1 on 6 matching bases. The CDR3 length is 13 residues. V lost 5 bases, J lost 5 bases, and 13 bases lay in between. Per germline, CDR1 SEHNR and CDR2 FQNEAQ (reference sequence). The CDR3 sequence is CASSRTGTHEQYF. CDR3 bases: TGTGCCAGCAGCAGGACTGGGACACACGAGCAGTACTTC.

There are many counts of this clone. This chain connects TRBV7-9 to TRBJ1-2, with D maybe TRBD1 (6 bases). The CDR3 is made up of 13 amino acids. Germline lookup yields CDR1 SEHNR and CDR2 FQNEAQ (reference sequence). V lost 4 bases to trimming and J lost 8 bases, with 14 bases between them. The CDR3 loop is CASSSGGGDGYTF. The CDR3 DNA reads TGTGCCAGCAGCTCAGGTGGGGGCGACGGCTACACCTTC.

This clone was recorded many times. The chain combines TRBV19 with TRBJ1-1; 8 nucleotides align to TRBD1. The V gene's germline CDR1 is LNHDA and CDR2 SQIVND (reference sequence). The CDR3 extends over 17 amino acids. V was pared by 3 bases and J by 1 base, with 10 bases of the junction left unmatched. Here the CDR3 reads CASSILIGQGQNTEAFF. Written as DNA, the CDR3 is TGTGCCAGTAGTATTCTCATTGGACAGGGACAGAACACTGAAGCTTTCTTT.

The chain carries TRBV5-4 and TRBJ2-2; D unresolved. Germline V gene sequence: CDR1 SGHNT, CDR2 YYREEE (reference sequence). This CDR3 is 13 amino acids long. Trimming removed 0 bases at V and 9 bases at J, with 9 bases between. The CDR3 nucleotides read TGTGCCAGCAGCTTGGGTCCCAGGTGGGAGCTGTTTTTT. Its protein product is CASSLGPRWELFF.

The gene calls are TRBV19 and TRBJ1-5; tentative D call: TRBD1 (5 bases). V lost 3 bases to trimming and J lost 3 bases, with 15 bases between them. The CDR3 length is 16 residues. Germline loops: CDR1 LNHDA, CDR2 SQIVND (reference sequence). CDR3 sequence: CASSISGVLNNQPQHF. In DNA, the CDR3 is TGTGCCAGTAGTATCTCGGGGGTACTAAACAATCAGCCCCAGCATTTT.

The chain is built from TRBV6-5 and TRBJ2-5, with 7 nucleotides matching TRBD1. Unmatched junction bases numbered 5, after V lost 8 bases and J lost 2 bases. This CDR3 has 13 residues. The germline gives CDR1 MNHEY, CDR2 SVGAGI. The CDR3 here is CASSDRTQETQYF. The CDR3 DNA is TGTGCCAGCTCGGACAGGACGCAAGAGACCCAGTACTTC.

This clone has only a few counts. V is TRBV19 and J is TRBJ1-1; D is perhaps TRBD1 (5 bases). Germline CDR1 and CDR2: LNHDA and SQIVND (reference sequence). This CDR3 has 16 amino acids. Between the trimmed V and J ends, which lost 1 base and 0 bases, there was a span of 12 bases. The DNA for the CDR3 is TGTGCCAGTAGTATAGGACCGGGACGGGTGAACACTGAAGCTTTCTTT. Encoded protein: CASSIGPGRVNTEAFF.

The rearrangement uses TRBV7-9 and TRBJ1-4; 8 nucleotides align to TRBD1. The CDR3 runs 13 residues. V shed 5 bases and J 12 bases; nucleotides not matched to a gene: 8. In germline, CDR1 is SEHNR, CDR2 FQNEAQ (reference sequence). DNA for the CDR3: TGTGCCAGCAGCCCAGGACAGGGCTCGGAACTGTTTTTT. Its protein product is CASSPGQGSELFF.

This chain joins TRBV10-3 and TRBJ1-1; D not certain. Germline V gene lookup returns CDR1 ENHRY and CDR2 SYGVKD. V was clipped by 8 bases and J by 0 bases, with 13 bases between them. There are 14 residues in the CDR3. As DNA, the CDR3 is TGTGCCATCGGCCGTAAATTAGTGAACACTGAAGCTTTCTTT. This gives the protein CAIGRKLVNTEAFF.

This clone was picked up many times. The chain joins TRBV4-3 to TRBJ2-2; 7 bases align to TRBD2. There are 16 residues in the CDR3. Germline CDR1 LGHNA, CDR2 YSLEER. J gave up 6 bases and V 4 bases, and 11 bases lay outside the gene matches. Written as DNA, the CDR3 is TGCGCCAGCAGCCCGAACGGGGCGGGAGAGGCCGGGGAGCTGTTTTTT. This encodes CASSPNGAGEAGELFF.

This clone has only one observation. V and J are TRBV2 and TRBJ1-6, with D tentatively TRBD1 (6 bases). Germline CDR1 is SNHLY and CDR2 is FYNNEI. The V and J ends lost 1 base and 7 bases respectively, with 8 bases between them. The CDR3 spans 14 residues. The CDR3 DNA sequence: TGTGCCAGCAGTGAAGGCAGGGGAAATTCACCCCTCCACTTT. The encoded protein is CASSEGRGNSPLHF.

This chain uses TRBV28 with TRBJ2-7, with a weak D call TRBD2 (6 bases). Germline V gene lookup returns CDR1 MDHEN and CDR2 SYDVKM. Trimming removed 7 bases at V and 6 bases at J, with 10 bases between. The CDR3 has 11 amino acids. CDR3 in amino acids: CASIGGVEQYF. The CDR3 nucleotides are TGTGCCAGCATCGGAGGGGTCGAGCAGTACTTC.

The J gene is TRBJ2-7, the V gene TRBV28; D tentatively reads TRBD1 or TRBD2 (5 bases each). V shed 2 bases and J shed 0 bases, with 11 bases lying between them. This CDR3 region has 15 residues. Germline CDR1 is MDHEN and CDR2 is SYDVKM. The CDR3 nucleotides read TGTGCCAGCAGTTTACCAGGGACGGTCTCCTACGAGCAGTACTTC. It translates to CASSLPGTVSYEQYF.

This clone has ten or more counts. The V and J genes are TRBV15 and TRBJ1-2; 10 nucleotides align to TRBD1. This CDR3 has 15 amino acids. The ends lost 1 base at V and 4 bases at J; junction bases unmatched: 3. Germline CDR1 reads LNHNV; CDR2 reads YYDKDF (reference sequence). The chain's CDR3 is CATSRGGQGSYGYTF. As DNA, the CDR3 is TGTGCCACCAGCAGAGGGGGACAGGGGTCCTATGGCTACACCTTC.

As DNA, the CDR3 is TGTGCCAGCTCCCCGAAGGGATACAATGAGCAGTTCTTC. Translated, it gives CASSPKGYNEQFF. The gene calls are TRBV18 and TRBJ2-1; D is uncertain. Trimming stripped 6 bases from V and 4 bases from J, with 10 bases between. In germline, CDR1 is KGHSH, CDR2 LQKENI. The CDR3 is made up of 13 amino acids.

V usage is TRBV6-1 and J usage is TRBJ2-7; 10 bases are shared with TRBD1. With V trimmed by 2 bases and J by 3 bases, 4 bases remained unmatched. The CDR3 totals 15 residues. From germline, CDR1 is MNHNS and CDR2 SASEGT. CDR3 loop: CASSELRDRGYEQYF. The CDR3 nucleotides read TGTGCCAGCAGTGAATTGAGGGACAGGGGCTACGAGCAGTACTTC.

The gene calls are TRBV19 and TRBJ1-2, with 7 bases fitting TRBD1. V trimming: 3 bases; J trimming: 4 bases; junction bases outside the gene matches: 5. Germline CDR1 and CDR2: LNHDA and SQIVND (reference sequence). This CDR3 spans 14 amino acids. This CDR3 is CASSIRGEGYGYTF. CDR3 nucleotides: TGTGCCAGTAGTATCAGGGGGGAAGGCTATGGCTACACCTTC.